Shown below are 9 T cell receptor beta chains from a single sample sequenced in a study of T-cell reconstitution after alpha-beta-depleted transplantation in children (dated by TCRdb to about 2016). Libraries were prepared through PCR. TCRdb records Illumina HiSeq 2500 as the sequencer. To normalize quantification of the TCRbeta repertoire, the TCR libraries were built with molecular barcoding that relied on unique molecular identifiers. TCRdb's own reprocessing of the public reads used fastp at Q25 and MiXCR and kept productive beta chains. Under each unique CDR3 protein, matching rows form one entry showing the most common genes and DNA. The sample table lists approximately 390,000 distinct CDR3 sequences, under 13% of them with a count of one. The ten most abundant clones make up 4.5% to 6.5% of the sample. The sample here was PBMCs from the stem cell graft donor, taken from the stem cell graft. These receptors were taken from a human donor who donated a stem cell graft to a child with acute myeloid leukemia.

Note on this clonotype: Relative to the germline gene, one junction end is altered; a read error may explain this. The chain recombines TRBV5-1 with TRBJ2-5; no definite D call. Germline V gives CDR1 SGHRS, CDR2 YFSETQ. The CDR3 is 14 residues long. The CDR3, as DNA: TGCGCCAGCAGCTCGGCCGTTCGGTCGGAGACCCGGTACTTC. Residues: CASSSAVRSETRYF.

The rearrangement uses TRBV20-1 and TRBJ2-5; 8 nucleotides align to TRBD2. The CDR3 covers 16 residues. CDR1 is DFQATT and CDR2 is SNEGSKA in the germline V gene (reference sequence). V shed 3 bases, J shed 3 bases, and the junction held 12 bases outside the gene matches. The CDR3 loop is CSASSSASGWEETQYF. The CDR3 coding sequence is TGCAGTGCTAGCAGCTCTGCTAGCGGGTGGGAAGAGACCCAGTACTTC.

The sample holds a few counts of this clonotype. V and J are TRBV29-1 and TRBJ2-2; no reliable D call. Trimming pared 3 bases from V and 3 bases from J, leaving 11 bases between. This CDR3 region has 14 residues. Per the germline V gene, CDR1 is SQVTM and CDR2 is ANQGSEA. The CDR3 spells CSVEAPRHTGELFF. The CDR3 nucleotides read TGCAGCGTTGAGGCGCCGAGGCACACCGGGGAGCTGTTTTTT.

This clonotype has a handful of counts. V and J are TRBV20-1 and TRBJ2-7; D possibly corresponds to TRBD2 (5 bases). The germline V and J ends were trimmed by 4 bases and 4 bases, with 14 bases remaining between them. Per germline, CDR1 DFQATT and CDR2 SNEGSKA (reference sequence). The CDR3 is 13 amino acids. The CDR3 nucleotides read TGCAGTGCTATGGGTGGGAGAGGTTACGAGCAGTACTTC. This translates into CSAMGGRGYEQYF.

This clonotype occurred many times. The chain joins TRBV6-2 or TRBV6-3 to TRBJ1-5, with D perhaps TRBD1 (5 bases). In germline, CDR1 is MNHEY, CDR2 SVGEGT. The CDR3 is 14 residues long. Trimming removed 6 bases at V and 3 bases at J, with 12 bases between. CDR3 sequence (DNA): TGTGCCAGCAGAAGGAGACAGAACAATCAGCCCCAGCATTTT. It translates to CASRRRQNNQPQHF.

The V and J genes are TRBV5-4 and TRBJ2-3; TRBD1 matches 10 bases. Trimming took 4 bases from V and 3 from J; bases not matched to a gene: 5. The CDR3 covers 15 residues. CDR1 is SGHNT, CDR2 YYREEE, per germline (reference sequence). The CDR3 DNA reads TGTGCCAGCAGCCAGGGACAGGGGCAAACAGATACGCAGTATTTT. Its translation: CASSQGQGQTDTQYF.

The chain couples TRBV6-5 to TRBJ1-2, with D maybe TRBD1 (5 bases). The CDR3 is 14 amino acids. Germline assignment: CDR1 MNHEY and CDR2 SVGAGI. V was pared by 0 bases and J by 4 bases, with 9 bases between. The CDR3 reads CASSYSGDFYGYTF. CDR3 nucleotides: TGTGCCAGCAGTTACTCCGGGGACTTCTATGGCTACACCTTC.

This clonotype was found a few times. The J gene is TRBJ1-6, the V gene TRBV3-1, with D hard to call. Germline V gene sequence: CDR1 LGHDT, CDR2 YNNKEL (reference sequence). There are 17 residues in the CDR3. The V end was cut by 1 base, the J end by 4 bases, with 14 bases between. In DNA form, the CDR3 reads TGTGCCAGCAGCCAAGCTAGAGAAGGGAGGTATAATTCACCCCTCCACTTT. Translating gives CASSQAREGRYNSPLHF.

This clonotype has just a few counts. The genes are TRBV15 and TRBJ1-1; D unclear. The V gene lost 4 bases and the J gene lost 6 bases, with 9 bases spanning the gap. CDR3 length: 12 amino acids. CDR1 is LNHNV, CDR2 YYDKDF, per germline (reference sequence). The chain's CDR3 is CATSIGGAEAFF. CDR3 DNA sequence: TGTGCCACCAGCATTGGCGGGGCTGAAGCTTTCTTT.